The 8 T cell receptor beta chains presented below share a single source sample, sequenced in a study of T cells in Graves' hyperthyroidism and ophthalmopathy. Amplification of TCR beta CDR3 regions was performed using RNA transcripts as template. With the HTBI primer set, the TCR CDR3 went through a first round of RT-PCR. TCRdb re-called the multiplex PCR reads with MiXCR, one entry per CDR3 protein. Of 700,000 or so distinct CDR3 sequences in the sample, 16% were seen once. The source material was blood. The receptor source for this set is a man between 18 and 29 years old with Graves' hyperthyroidism.

The table lists this clonotype with many counts. The chain recombines TRBV2 with TRBJ1-5, with TRBD1 as a possible D gene (5 bases). V was trimmed by 3 bases and J by 2 bases, leaving 8 bases between them. The length of the CDR3 is 14 residues. The V gene's germline CDR1 is SNHLY and CDR2 FYNNEI. Here the CDR3 DNA reads TGTGCCAGCAGTGACAGGGAGGGCAATCAGCCCCAGCATTTT. Its protein is CASSDREGNQPQHF.

This clonotype occurred once. The rearrangement joins TRBV4-1 to TRBJ2-3; 12 bases agree with TRBD1. The ends lost 1 base at V and 4 bases at J; junction bases unmatched: 3. The germline V gene encodes CDR1 MGHRA and CDR2 YSYEKL. The CDR3 loop spans 16 amino acids. The CDR3 reads CASSQVGTGGADTQYF. CDR3 DNA sequence: TGCGCCAGCAGCCAAGTAGGGACAGGGGGCGCAGATACGCAGTATTTT.

This clonotype was seen more than once but under ten times. This chain joins TRBV2 and TRBJ1-3; D is perhaps TRBD1 (5 bases). The V gene's germline CDR1 is SNHLY and CDR2 FYNNEI. CDR3 length: 15 amino acids. V lost 1 base to trimming and J lost 0 bases, with 7 bases between them. The CDR3 region is CASSEGGRSGNTIYF. The DNA of the CDR3 is TGTGCCAGCAGTGAAGGGGGACGCTCTGGAAACACCATATATTTT. Full variable domain (rest looked up from reference TRBV2 and TRBJ1-3): EPEVTQTPSHQVTQMGQEVILRCVPISNHLYFYWYRQILGQKVEFLVSFYNNEISEKSEIFDDQFSVERPDGSNFTLKIRSTKLEDSAMYFCASSEGGRSGNTIYFGEGSWLTVV.

This clonotype came up many times. This CDR3 reads CASSEGGPYEQYF. The CDR3 DNA is TGTGCCAGCAGTGAAGGGGGGCCCTACGAGCAGTACTTC. The J gene is TRBJ2-7, the V gene TRBV2; the D gene is possibly TRBD1 (6 bases). Germline V gives CDR1 SNHLY, CDR2 FYNNEI. The CDR3 has 13 residues. Between the trimmed V and J ends, which lost 1 base and 2 bases, there was a span of 6 bases.

V is TRBV4-3 and J is TRBJ1-1; 11 positions agree with TRBD1. The J segment lost 1 base and the V segment lost 4 bases, leaving 2 bases of the junction unmatched. The CDR3 has 15 residues. Germline V gene sequence: CDR1 LGHNA, CDR2 YSLEER. CDR3 nucleotide sequence: TGCGCCAGCAGCCGTGGACAGGGGGCGAACACTGAAGCTTTCTTT. Encoded protein: CASSRGQGANTEAFF.

This chain links TRBV27 with TRBJ2-1, with D possibly being TRBD2 (5 bases). The V gene lost 10 bases and the J gene lost 6 bases, with 16 bases spanning the gap. Germline values: CDR1 MNHEY, CDR2 SMNVEV (reference sequence). The CDR3 consists of 13 residues. CDR3 protein: CAIALGLANEQFF. The DNA for the CDR3 is TGTGCCATCGCCCTTGGACTCGCCAATGAGCAGTTCTTC.

Concerning this clonotype itself: This may arise from a read error, as a much more abundant clone is one base away. This sequence joins TRBV19 and TRBJ2-7; D may be TRBD2 (5 bases). Trimming removed 5 bases from V and 1 base from J, with 21 bases in between. CDR3 size: 17 residues. Looked up from germline, CDR1 is LNHDA and CDR2 is SQIVND (reference sequence). In DNA form, the CDR3 reads TGTGCCAGTAGTGTACGCCCCTTCCAGCGGAATTCCTACGAGCAGTACTTC. Its translation: CASSVRPFQRNSYEQYF.

This clonotype was observed many times. The rearrangement joins TRBV28 to TRBJ2-3; TRBD2 matches 12 bases. Germline CDR1 is MDHEN and CDR2 is SYDVKM. This CDR3 has 18 residues. V dropped 7 bases and J dropped 2; count of bases not matched to a gene: 13. The CDR3 is CASTPASGRGTYTDTQYF. Here the CDR3 DNA reads TGTGCCAGCACCCCTGCTAGCGGGAGGGGAACCTACACAGATACGCAGTATTTT.